These 9 T cell receptor beta chains came from one sample sequenced in a study of long-term antiretroviral therapy in people with HIV. The authors ran the immunoSEQ assay, v3.0, at survey level. Repertoires were generated with immunoSEQ multiplex PCR, while TCRdb's copy carries only in-frame clones and drops some. The sample consists of 34,000 or so clones, approximately 85% of them appearing once. The source material was unsorted PBMCs, sampled around 3.3 years after starting antiretroviral therapy. These receptor sequences come from a man aged 18-30 years with HIV.

Only one count was recorded for this clone. The chain combines TRBV13 with TRBJ2-5; possibly TRBD1 for D (6 bases). The V gene's germline CDR1 is PRHDT and CDR2 FYEKMQ (reference sequence). This CDR3 is 14 amino acids long. The V end was cut by 5 bases, the J end by 2 bases, with 12 bases between. CDR3 residues: CASSVTGRQETQYF. CDR3 DNA: TGTGCCAGCAGCGTCACAGGGAGACAAGAGACCCAGTACTTC.

CDR3 amino acids: CASSPREGNEQYF. The CDR3 DNA reads TGTGCCAGCAGCCCCAGGGAGGGGAACGAGCAGTACTTC. This chain joins TRBV7-9 and TRBJ2-7; 7 nucleotides agree with TRBD2. Germline V gene sequence: CDR1 SEHNR, CDR2 FQNEAQ (reference sequence). Germline trimming cut 5 bases from V and 5 bases from J; bases unmatched to any gene: 6. This CDR3 region has 13 residues.

The chain couples TRBV7-2 to TRBJ1-1; a weak D match, TRBD1 (6 bases). The CDR3 loop spans 18 amino acids. The ends were cut back, 1 base at V and 1 base at J, with 19 bases in the middle. Germline CDR1 reads SGHTA; CDR2 reads FQGNSA. The CDR3 loop reads CASSLVSEGGARNTEAFF. CDR3 nucleotide sequence: TGTGCCAGCAGCTTAGTCTCAGAAGGGGGGGCGCGGAACACTGAAGCTTTCTTT.

The V call is TRBV10-3, the J call TRBJ2-3; possible D gene TRBD2, 5 bases. The germline gives CDR1 ENHRY, CDR2 SYGVKD. The CDR3 is made up of 15 amino acids. Between the trimmed V and J ends, which lost 3 bases and 3 bases, there was a span of 13 bases. Here the CDR3 reads CAISDPGSLTDTQYF. The CDR3 nucleotides read TGTGCCATCAGTGACCCGGGGTCCCTTACAGATACGCAGTATTTT.

The genes are TRBV2 and TRBJ1-5; D gene unclear. Trimming left V 4 bases short and J 0 bases short, with 10 bases between. The germline gives CDR1 SNHLY, CDR2 FYNNEI. The length of the CDR3 is 15 residues. The CDR3 DNA sequence: TGTGCCAGCAGTGGAGGTTATTATAGCAATCAGCCCCAGCATTTT. The encoded protein is CASSGGYYSNQPQHF.

The chain combines TRBV29-1 with TRBJ1-1; tentative D call: TRBD1 (5 bases). From germline, CDR1 is SQVTM and CDR2 ANQGSEA. Trimming took 5 bases from V and 10 from J, leaving 20 bases between them. This CDR3 has 13 residues. The CDR3 protein is CSVTPGPATGAFF. Written as DNA, the CDR3 is TGCAGCGTTACCCCGGGACCGGCAACCGGAGCTTTCTTT. The variable domain in full, completed from reference TRBV29-1 and TRBJ1-1, reads SAVISQKPSRDICQRGTSLTIQCQVDSQVTMMFWYRQQPGQSLTLIATANQGSEATYESGFVIDKFPISRPNLTFSTLTVSNMSPEDSSIYLCSVTPGPATGAFFGQGTRLTVV.

V is TRBV19 and J is TRBJ1-2; TRBD1 might be the D (5 bases). This CDR3 has 15 residues. V was pared by 3 bases and J by 6 bases, with 17 bases between. Germline V gene data show CDR1 as LNHDA and CDR2 as SQIVND (reference sequence). The CDR3 region is CASSIGSAGRNGYTF. For the CDR3, the DNA is TGTGCCAGTAGTATCGGGTCAGCGGGACGTAATGGCTACACCTTC.

This chain joins TRBV19 and TRBJ1-2; 7 bases line up with TRBD1. This CDR3 comprises 14 residues. Germline CDR1 reads LNHDA; CDR2 reads SQIVND (reference sequence). With 5 bases clipped from V and 5 bases from J, the junction kept 8 bases outside the gene matches. The chain's CDR3 is CASSGTDPGYGYTF. DNA of the CDR3: TGTGCCAGTAGTGGGACAGACCCTGGGTATGGCTACACCTTC.

The chain joins TRBV11-2 to TRBJ1-1; no definite D call. The V and J ends lost 5 bases and 6 bases respectively, with 13 bases between them. Germline lookup yields CDR1 SGHAT and CDR2 FQNNGV. This CDR3 is 13 amino acids long. CDR3 residues: CASSVPGFAEAFF. The CDR3 DNA is TGTGCCAGCAGCGTGCCGGGCTTCGCTGAAGCTTTCTTT.